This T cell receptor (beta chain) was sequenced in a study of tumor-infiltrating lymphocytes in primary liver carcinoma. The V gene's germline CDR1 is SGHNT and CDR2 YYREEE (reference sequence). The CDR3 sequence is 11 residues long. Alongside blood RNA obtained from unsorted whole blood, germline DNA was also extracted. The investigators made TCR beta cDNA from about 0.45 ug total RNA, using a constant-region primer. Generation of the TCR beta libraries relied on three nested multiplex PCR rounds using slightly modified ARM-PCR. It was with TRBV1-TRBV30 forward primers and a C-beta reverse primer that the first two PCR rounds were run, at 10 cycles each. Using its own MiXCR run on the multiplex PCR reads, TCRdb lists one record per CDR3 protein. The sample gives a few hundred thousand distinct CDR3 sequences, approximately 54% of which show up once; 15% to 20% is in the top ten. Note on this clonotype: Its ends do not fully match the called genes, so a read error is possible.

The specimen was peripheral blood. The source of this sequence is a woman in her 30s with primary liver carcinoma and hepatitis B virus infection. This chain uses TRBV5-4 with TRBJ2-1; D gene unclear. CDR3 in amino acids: CASSMNNGQFF. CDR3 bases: TGTGCCAGCAGCATGAATAATGGGCAGTTCTTC.